Shown below are 23 T cell receptor beta chains from a single sample sequenced in a study of cytomegalovirus exposure and HLA in healthy donors. The PCR contained 60 Vbeta and 13 Jbeta primers. Using immunoSEQ multiplex PCR, the repertoire was profiled, and TCRdb retains in-frame clones only, with some absent. The sample shows about 200,000 clones, roughly 80% of them seen only once. Material: PBMCs. These receptors all come from a male donor in good health and CMV-seropositive.

The rearrangement joins TRBV7-2 to TRBJ2-7; the match to TRBD2 covers 9 bases. The J segment lost 5 bases and the V segment lost 0 bases, leaving 2 bases of the junction unmatched. Germline CDR1 SGHTA, CDR2 FQGNSA. The CDR3 consists of 14 residues. CDR3 protein: CASSLASGGHEQYF. The CDR3 nucleotides are TGTGCCAGCAGCTTAGCTAGCGGGGGCCACGAGCAGTACTTC.

CDR3 nucleotide sequence: TGTGCCAGCAGCCAACCTGGTGGGCAGGGGGCGCGGGAGCAGTACTTC. It yields the protein CASSQPGGQGAREQYF. This chain connects TRBV4-2 to TRBJ2-7; 8 bases fit TRBD1. This CDR3 comprises 16 residues. V lost 2 bases to trimming and J lost 7 bases; unmatched junction nucleotides: 13. The germline gives CDR1 LGHNA, CDR2 YNFKEQ.

The V call is TRBV6-5, the J call TRBJ1-2; tentatively, D is TRBD1 (5 bases). This CDR3 has 13 amino acids. Trimming took off 4 bases at V and 6 bases at J, with 12 bases between the two ends. Germline V gives CDR1 MNHEY, CDR2 SVGAGI. The CDR3 sequence is CASSSPRGHGYTF. CDR3 in DNA: TGTGCCAGCAGTTCCCCAAGGGGTCATGGCTACACCTTC.

The CDR3 here is CASSLQYNEQFF. CDR3 sequence (DNA): TGCGCCAGCAGCTTACAGTACAATGAGCAGTTCTTC. The chain is built from TRBV5-1 and TRBJ2-1; D gene uncertain. From germline, CDR1 is SGHRS and CDR2 YFSETQ. The CDR3 covers 12 residues. The V end was cut by 2 bases, the J end by 4 bases, with 4 bases between.

This rearrangement joins TRBV9 to TRBJ2-7; 10 bases map to TRBD2. Germline V gene sequence: CDR1 SGDLS, CDR2 YYNGEE. V was clipped by 6 bases and J by 7 bases; unmatched bases: 16. The CDR3 sequence is 16 residues long. In DNA, the CDR3 is TGTGCCAGCAACTCAGGCATAGCGGGAGGCCTAGAGGAGCAGTACTTC. This gives the protein CASNSGIAGGLEEQYF.

The chain has TRBV5-4 and TRBJ2-2; tentative D call: TRBD2 (6 bases). Trimming took 2 bases from V and 4 from J, leaving 9 bases between them. Germline assignment: CDR1 SGHNT and CDR2 YYREEE (reference sequence). This CDR3 has 14 amino acids. The CDR3 sequence is CASSLPGSTGELFF. The CDR3 DNA is TGTGCCAGCAGCTTACCCGGGAGCACCGGGGAGCTGTTTTTT.

The chain couples TRBV5-1 to TRBJ2-7; perhaps TRBD1 as D (5 bases). V gave up 4 bases and J gave up 1 base, with 9 bases separating them. Looked up from germline, CDR1 is SGHRS and CDR2 is YFSETQ. This CDR3 contains 13 residues. This chain's CDR3 is CASSVDISYEQYF. In DNA, the CDR3 is TGCGCCAGCAGCGTGGACATATCCTACGAGCAGTACTTC.

Details on this clone: The same CDR3 also results from other DNA sequences found in this sample. The gene calls are TRBV28 and TRBJ2-1, with TRBD2 identical over 7 bases. The CDR3 contains 16 residues. Germline CDR1 and CDR2: MDHEN and SYDVKM. V lost 2 bases to trimming and J lost 2 bases; unmatched junction nucleotides: 6. In DNA form, the CDR3 reads TGTGCCAGCAGTTTAGCACGGCTAGCGGCCTACAATGAGCAGTTCTTC. Its translation is CASSLARLAAYNEQFF.

This clone occurred a few times. The V call is TRBV10-3, the J call TRBJ1-5; a possible D gene is TRBD1 (5 bases). The CDR3 is 13 residues long. Germline V gene sequence: CDR1 ENHRY, CDR2 SYGVKD. Trimming removed 2 bases from V and 7 bases from J, with 9 bases in between. DNA of the CDR3: TGTGCCATCAGTGAGGGGGCGGAGCAGCCCCAGCATTTT. Encoded protein: CAISEGAEQPQHF.

The rearrangement joins TRBV6-5 to TRBJ2-7; D is perhaps TRBD1 (5 bases). Trimming cost V 2 bases and J 5 bases, with 16 bases left between them. Germline V gene sequence: CDR1 MNHEY, CDR2 SVGAGI. CDR3 size: 15 residues. The CDR3 DNA reads TGTGCCAGCAGTTACGGTGGGTACCAAGGGGACGAGCAGTACTTC. The encoded protein is CASSYGGYQGDEQYF.

The rearrangement links TRBV11-3 to TRBJ1-3; tentative D call: TRBD1 (6 bases). Germline values: CDR1 SGHNT, CDR2 YENEEA. Between the trimmed V and J ends, which lost 5 bases and 0 bases, there was a span of 11 bases. CDR3 size: 15 residues. For the CDR3, the DNA is TGTGCCAGCAGCAAGGACAGCAACTCTGGAAACACCATATATTTT. This encodes CASSKDSNSGNTIYF.

The chain carries TRBV5-4 and TRBJ2-5; 12 bases match TRBD2. From germline, CDR1 is SGHNT and CDR2 YYREEE (reference sequence). CDR3 length equals 16 residues. V was clipped by 4 bases and J by 5 bases; unmatched bases: 9. CDR3 amino acids: CASSPASGGARETQYF. The CDR3 DNA sequence: TGTGCCAGCAGCCCCGCTAGCGGGGGGGCCCGGGAGACCCAGTACTTC.

The rearrangement uses TRBV6-6 and TRBJ1-5, with D uncertain. The CDR3 is 12 amino acids. Germline CDR1 is MNHNY and CDR2 is SVGAGI (reference sequence). V was cut by 6 bases and J by 5 bases, with 8 bases left in between. The CDR3, as DNA: TGTGCCAGCAGGCTGTCGGATCAGCCCCAGCATTTT. Protein product: CASRLSDQPQHF.

V is TRBV9 and J is TRBJ1-1, with TRBD1 matching over 9 bases. The CDR3 has 18 amino acids. V shed 3 bases and J 5 bases; nucleotides not matched to a gene: 17. Germline lookup yields CDR1 SGDLS and CDR2 YYNGEE. DNA of the CDR3: TGTGCCAGCAGCGGATGGACAGGGGACCCTTTTTTGGGTACTGAAGCTTTCTTT. Its protein product is CASSGWTGDPFLGTEAFF.

This clone was recorded once. V usage is TRBV9 and J usage is TRBJ2-1; no clear D gene. The germline gives CDR1 SGDLS, CDR2 YYNGEE. The V end was cut by 0 bases, the J end by 6 bases, with 10 bases between. CDR3 length equals 14 residues. The CDR3 loop is CASSVVLNGNEQFF. CDR3 coding DNA: TGTGCCAGCAGCGTAGTTCTTAACGGCAATGAGCAGTTCTTC.

This clone has more than one count but fewer than ten. V gene TRBV27 combines with J gene TRBJ2-3, with no clear D. V was pared by 1 base and J by 2 bases, with 28 bases between. There are 21 residues in the CDR3. Germline V gene lookup returns CDR1 MNHEY and CDR2 SMNVEV (reference sequence). CDR3 sequence (DNA): TGTGCCAGCAGTTTATTCTGTCTGCGCCGAGGTGTCAAAAATAACACAGATACGCAGTATTTT. It is translated as CASSLFCLRRGVKNNTDTQYF.

The chain employs TRBV11-2 and TRBJ1-1; D call uncertain. Germline V gives CDR1 SGHAT, CDR2 FQNNGV. The germline V and J ends were trimmed by 2 bases and 5 bases, with 12 bases remaining between them. The CDR3 consists of 14 residues. The DNA of the CDR3 is TGTGCCAGCAGCTTAAGTGCGGGTGGTACTGAAGCTTTCTTT. Protein: CASSLSAGGTEAFF.

The chain carries TRBV7-9 and TRBJ1-4; D remains unclear. Germline loops: CDR1 SEHNR, CDR2 FQNEAQ (reference sequence). Between the trimmed V and J ends, which lost 5 bases and 4 bases, there was a span of 5 bases. This CDR3 contains 12 residues. The CDR3 nucleotides read TGTGCCAGCAGCCCCCTTAATGAAAAACTGTTTTTT. Its translation is CASSPLNEKLFF.

The CDR3 DNA reads as TGTGCCAGCAGCTTACTTCGGGACAGGGGGGGAGAGACCCAGTACTTC. Translating it yields CASSLLRDRGGETQYF. The rearrangement uses TRBV7-8 and TRBJ2-5, with TRBD1 matching 11 bases. CDR3 length equals 16 residues. Germline CDR1 reads SGHVS; CDR2 reads FQNEAQ. After removal of 2 bases from V and 4 bases from J, the junction contained 6 bases not matched to a gene.

The V and J genes are TRBV2 and TRBJ2-1; TRBD2 matches 10 bases. Trimming removed 7 bases from V and 1 base from J; junction bases left unmatched: 4. Germline V gene lookup returns CDR1 SNHLY and CDR2 FYNNEI. The length of the CDR3 is 15 residues. CDR3 sequence (DNA): TGTGCCAGCACCTCTAGCGGGAGTTCCTACAATGAGCAGTTCTTC. This codes for CASTSSGSSYNEQFF.

The CDR3 DNA follows: TGTGCCAGCAGCGACAGCTTAAACATTCAGTACTTC. Translation: CASSDSLNIQYF. This chain joins TRBV6-6 and TRBJ2-4; maybe TRBD1 (5 bases). Germline CDR1 reads MNHNY; CDR2 reads SVGAGI (reference sequence). The CDR3 contains 12 residues. V lost 6 bases and J lost 6, with 9 bases in between.

The chain couples TRBV30 to TRBJ1-6, with TRBD1 as a possible D gene (5 bases). Trimming left V 8 bases short and J 5 bases short, with 16 bases between. The germline V gene has CDR1 GTSNPN and CDR2 SVGIG (reference sequence). CDR3 length equals 14 residues. The CDR3 DNA follows: TGTGCCGGCAGTCCCAGGGCCCATAATTCACCCCTCCACTTT. The encoded protein is CAGSPRAHNSPLHF.

The chain joins TRBV10-3 to TRBJ1-1; 7 bases fit TRBD1. The CDR3 length is 14 residues. The V and J ends lost 3 bases and 4 bases, in that order; junction bases with no gene match: 5. Germline V gene data show CDR1 as ENHRY and CDR2 as SYGVKD. CDR3 protein: CAISEQGWGTEAFF. CDR3 DNA: TGTGCCATCAGTGAACAGGGGTGGGGCACTGAAGCTTTCTTT.